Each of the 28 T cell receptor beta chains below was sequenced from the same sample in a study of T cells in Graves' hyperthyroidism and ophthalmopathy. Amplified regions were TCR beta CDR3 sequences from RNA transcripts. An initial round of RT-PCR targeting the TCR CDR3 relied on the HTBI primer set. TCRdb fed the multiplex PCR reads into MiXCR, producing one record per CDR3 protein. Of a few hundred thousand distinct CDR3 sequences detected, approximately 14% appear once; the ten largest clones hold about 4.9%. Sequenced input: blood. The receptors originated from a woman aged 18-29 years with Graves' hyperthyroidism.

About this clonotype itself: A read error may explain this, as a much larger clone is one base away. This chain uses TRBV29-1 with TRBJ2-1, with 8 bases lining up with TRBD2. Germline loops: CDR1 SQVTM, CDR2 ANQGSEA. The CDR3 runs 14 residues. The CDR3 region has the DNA TGCAGCGTTAATCCGGGACTAGAGTACAATGAGCGGTTCTTC. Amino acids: CSVNPGLEYNERFF.

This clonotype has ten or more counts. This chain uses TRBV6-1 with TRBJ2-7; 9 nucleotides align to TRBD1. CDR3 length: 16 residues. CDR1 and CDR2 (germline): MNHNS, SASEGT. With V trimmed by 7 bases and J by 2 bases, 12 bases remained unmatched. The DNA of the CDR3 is TGTGCCAGCACATCAACAGGGGGCGCGCAGGCCTACGAGCAGTACTTC. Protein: CASTSTGGAQAYEQYF.

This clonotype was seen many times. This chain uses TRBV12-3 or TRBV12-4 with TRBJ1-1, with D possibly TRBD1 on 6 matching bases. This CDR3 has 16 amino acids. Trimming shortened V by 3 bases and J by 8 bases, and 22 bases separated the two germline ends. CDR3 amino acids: CASSFISVRGGSEAFF. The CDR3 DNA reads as TGTGCCAGCAGTTTTATCAGCGTGAGAGGGGGGAGCGAAGCTTTCTTT.

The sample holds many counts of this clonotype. In nucleotides, the CDR3 is TGTGCCAGCAGCTTAGAGCAGATGAACACTGAAGCTTTCTTT. Translation: CASSLEQMNTEAFF. The genes are TRBV7-6 and TRBJ1-1, with D unclear. This CDR3 has 14 residues. V shed 1 base and J shed 0 bases, with 6 bases lying between them. Germline V gene sequence: CDR1 SGHVS, CDR2 FNYEAQ.

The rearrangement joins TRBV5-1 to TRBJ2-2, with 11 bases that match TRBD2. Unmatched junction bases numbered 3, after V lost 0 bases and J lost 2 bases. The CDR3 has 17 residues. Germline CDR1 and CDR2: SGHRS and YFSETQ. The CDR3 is CASSLVSGRANTGELFF. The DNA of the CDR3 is TGCGCCAGCAGCTTGGTTAGCGGGAGGGCTAACACCGGGGAGCTGTTTTTT.

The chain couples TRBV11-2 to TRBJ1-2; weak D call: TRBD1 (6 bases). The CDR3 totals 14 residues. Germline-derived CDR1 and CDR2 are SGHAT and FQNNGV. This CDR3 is CASSSSTGPYGYTF. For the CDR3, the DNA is TGTGCTTCCAGCAGCTCGACAGGCCCCTATGGCTACACCTTC.

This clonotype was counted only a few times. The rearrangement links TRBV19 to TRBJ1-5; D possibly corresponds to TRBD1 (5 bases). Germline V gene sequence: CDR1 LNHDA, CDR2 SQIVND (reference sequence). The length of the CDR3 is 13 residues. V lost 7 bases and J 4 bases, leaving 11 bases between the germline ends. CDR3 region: CASTRQLNQPQHF. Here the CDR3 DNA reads TGTGCCAGTACACGACAGCTTAATCAGCCCCAGCATTTT. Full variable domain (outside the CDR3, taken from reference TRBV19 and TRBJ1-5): DGGITQSPKYLFRKEGQNVTLSCEQNLNHDAMYWYRQDPGQGLRLIYYSQIVNDFQKGDIAEGYSVSREKKESFPLTVTSAQKNPTAFYLCASTRQLNQPQHFGDGTRLSIL.

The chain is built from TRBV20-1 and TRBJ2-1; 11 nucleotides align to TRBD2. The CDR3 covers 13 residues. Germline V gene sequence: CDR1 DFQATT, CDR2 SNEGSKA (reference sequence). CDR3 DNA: TGCAGCCCCCGGGGACTAGCGGTGGATGAGCAGTTCTTC. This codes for CSPRGLAVDEQFF.

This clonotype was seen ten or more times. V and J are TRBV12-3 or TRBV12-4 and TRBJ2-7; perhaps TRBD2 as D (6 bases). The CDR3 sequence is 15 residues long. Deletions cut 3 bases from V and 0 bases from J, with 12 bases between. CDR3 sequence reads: CASSFGDGSSYEQYF. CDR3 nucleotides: TGTGCCAGCAGTTTTGGGGACGGGAGCTCCTACGAGCAGTACTTC.

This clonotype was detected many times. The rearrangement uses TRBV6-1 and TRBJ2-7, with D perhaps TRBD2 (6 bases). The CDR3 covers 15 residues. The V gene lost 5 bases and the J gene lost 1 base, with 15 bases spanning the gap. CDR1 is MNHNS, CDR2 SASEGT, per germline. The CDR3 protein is CASSQTGTSSYEQYF. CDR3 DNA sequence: TGTGCCAGCAGTCAAACCGGGACTTCTTCCTACGAGCAGTACTTC.

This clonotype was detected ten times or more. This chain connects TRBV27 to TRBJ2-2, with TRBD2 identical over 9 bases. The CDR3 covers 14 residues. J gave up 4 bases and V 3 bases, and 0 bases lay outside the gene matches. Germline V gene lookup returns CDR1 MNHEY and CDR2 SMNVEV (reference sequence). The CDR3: CASSFSGSTGELFF. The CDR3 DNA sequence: TGTGCCAGCAGTTTTAGCGGGAGCACCGGGGAGCTGTTTTTT.

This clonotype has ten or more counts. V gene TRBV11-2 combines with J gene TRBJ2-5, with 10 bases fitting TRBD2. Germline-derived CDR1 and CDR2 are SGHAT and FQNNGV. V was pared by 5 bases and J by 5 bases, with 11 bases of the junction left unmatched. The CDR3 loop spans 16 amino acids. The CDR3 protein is CASSAPLAGFWETQYF. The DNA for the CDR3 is TGTGCCAGCAGCGCACCACTAGCGGGATTTTGGGAGACCCAGTACTTC.

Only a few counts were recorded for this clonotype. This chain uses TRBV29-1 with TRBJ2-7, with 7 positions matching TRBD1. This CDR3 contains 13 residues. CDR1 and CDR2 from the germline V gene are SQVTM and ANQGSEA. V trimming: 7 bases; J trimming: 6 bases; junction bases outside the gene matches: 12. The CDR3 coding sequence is TGCAGCGCCGCTGGGACAGTTGTTAGCGAGCAGTACTTC. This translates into CSAAGTVVSEQYF.

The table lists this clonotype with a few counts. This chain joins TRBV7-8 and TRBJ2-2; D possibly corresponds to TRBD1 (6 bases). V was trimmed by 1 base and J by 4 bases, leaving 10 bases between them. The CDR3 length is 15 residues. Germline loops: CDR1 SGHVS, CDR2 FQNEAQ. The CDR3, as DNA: TGTGCCAGCAGCTTAGTGGACAGTTCCACCGGGGAGCTGTTTTTT. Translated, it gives CASSLVDSSTGELFF.

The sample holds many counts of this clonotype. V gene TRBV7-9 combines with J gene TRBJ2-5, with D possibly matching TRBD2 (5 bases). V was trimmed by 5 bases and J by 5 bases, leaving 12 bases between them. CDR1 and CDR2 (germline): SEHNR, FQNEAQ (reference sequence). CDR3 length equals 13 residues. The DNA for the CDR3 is TGTGCCAGCAGCCCGAGGGCTCGGGAGACCCAGTACTTC. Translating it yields CASSPRARETQYF.

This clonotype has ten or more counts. The CDR3: CASSDLGDTGELFF. Here the CDR3 DNA reads TGCGCCAGCAGTGATCTAGGGGACACCGGGGAGCTGTTTTTT. The chain recombines TRBV10-2 with TRBJ2-2, with TRBD1 as a possible D gene (5 bases). The germline gives CDR1 WSHSY, CDR2 SAAADI. The V end was cut by 3 bases, the J end by 3 bases, with 8 bases between. This CDR3 contains 14 residues.

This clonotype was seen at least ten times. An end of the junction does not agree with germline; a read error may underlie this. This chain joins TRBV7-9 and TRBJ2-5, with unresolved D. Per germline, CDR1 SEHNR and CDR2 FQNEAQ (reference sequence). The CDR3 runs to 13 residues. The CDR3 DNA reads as TGTGCCAGCAGCCCCCCGGTCCTAGTTGCTGTGGACTTC. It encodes CASSPPVLVAVDF.

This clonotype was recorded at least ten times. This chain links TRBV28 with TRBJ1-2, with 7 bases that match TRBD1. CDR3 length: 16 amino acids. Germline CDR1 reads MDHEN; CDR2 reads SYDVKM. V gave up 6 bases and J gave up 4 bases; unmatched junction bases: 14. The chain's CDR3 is CASSGSEGQIFYGYTF. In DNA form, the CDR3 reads TGTGCCAGCAGCGGGTCGGAGGGACAGATTTTCTATGGCTACACCTTC.

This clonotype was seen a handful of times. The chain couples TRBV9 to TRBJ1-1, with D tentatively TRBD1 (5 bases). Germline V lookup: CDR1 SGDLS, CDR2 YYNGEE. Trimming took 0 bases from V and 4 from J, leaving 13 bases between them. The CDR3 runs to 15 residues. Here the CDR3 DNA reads TGTGCCAGCAGCGTAGGCCCCGGGGGTTCCACTGAAGCTTTCTTT. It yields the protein CASSVGPGGSTEAFF.

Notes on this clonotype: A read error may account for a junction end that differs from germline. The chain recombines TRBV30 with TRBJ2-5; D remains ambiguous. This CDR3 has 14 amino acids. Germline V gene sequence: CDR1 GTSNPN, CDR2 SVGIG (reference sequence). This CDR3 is CTWSVGRLQETQYF. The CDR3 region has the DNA TGTACCTGGAGTGTTGGGCGGCTACAAGAGACCCAGTACTTC. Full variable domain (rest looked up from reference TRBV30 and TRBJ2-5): SQTIHQWPATLVQPVGSPLSLECTVEGTSNPNLYWYRQAAGRGLQLLFYSVGIGQISSEVPQNLSASRPQDRQFILSSKKLLLSDSGFYLCTWSVGRLQETQYFGPGTRLLVL.

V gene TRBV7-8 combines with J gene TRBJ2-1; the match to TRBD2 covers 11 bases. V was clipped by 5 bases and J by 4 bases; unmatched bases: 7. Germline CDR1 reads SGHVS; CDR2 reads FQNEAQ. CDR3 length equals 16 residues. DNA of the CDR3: TGTGCCAGCAGCCCATTAGCGGGAGGGGAATACAATGAGCAGTTCTTC. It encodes CASSPLAGGEYNEQFF. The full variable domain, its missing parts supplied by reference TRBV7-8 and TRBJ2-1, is GAGVSQSPRYKVAKRGQDVALRCDPISGHVSLFWYQQALGQGPEFLTYFQNEAQLDKSGLPSDRFFAERPEGSVSTLKIQRTQQEDSAVYLCASSPLAGGEYNEQFFGPGTRLTVL.

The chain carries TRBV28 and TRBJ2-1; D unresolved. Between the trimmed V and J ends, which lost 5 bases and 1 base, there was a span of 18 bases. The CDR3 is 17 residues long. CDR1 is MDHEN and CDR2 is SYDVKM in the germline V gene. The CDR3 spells CASSNYPMGRSYNEQFF. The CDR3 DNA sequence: TGTGCCAGCAGTAACTATCCTATGGGTAGGTCCTACAATGAGCAGTTCTTC. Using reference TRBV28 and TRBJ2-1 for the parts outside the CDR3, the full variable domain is DVKVTQSSRYLVKRTGEKVFLECVQDMDHENMFWYRQDPGLGLRLIYFSYDVKMKEKGDIPEGYSVSREKKERFSLILESASTNQTSMYLCASSNYPMGRSYNEQFFGPGTRLTVL.

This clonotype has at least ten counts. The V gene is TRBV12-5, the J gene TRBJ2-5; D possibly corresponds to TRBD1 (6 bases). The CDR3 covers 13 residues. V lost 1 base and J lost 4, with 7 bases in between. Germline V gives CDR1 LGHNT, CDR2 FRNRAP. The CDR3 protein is CASGLAGAETQYF. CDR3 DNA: TGTGCTAGTGGTTTGGCAGGGGCAGAGACCCAGTACTTC.

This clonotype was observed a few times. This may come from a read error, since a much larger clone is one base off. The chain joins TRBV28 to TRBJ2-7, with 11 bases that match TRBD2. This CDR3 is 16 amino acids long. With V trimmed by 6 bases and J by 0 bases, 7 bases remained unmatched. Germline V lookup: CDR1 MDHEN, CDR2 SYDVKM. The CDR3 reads CASSAPGTSGSYEQYF. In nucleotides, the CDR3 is TGTGCCAGCAGCGCCCCCGGGACTAGCGGCTCCTACGAGCAGTACTTC.

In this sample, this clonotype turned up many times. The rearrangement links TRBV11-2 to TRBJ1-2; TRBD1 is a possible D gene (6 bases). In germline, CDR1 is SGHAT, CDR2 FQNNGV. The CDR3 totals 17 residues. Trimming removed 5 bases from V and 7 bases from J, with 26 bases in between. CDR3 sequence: CASSLPIAGAGVGGYTF. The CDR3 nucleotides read TGTGCCAGCAGCCTACCAATTGCGGGGGCAGGGGTTGGTGGCTACACCTTC. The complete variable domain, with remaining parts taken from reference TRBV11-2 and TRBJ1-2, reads EAGVAQSPRYKIIEKRQSVAFWCNPISGHATLYWYQQILGQGPKLLIQFQNNGVVDDSQLPKDRFSAERLKGVDSTLKIQPAKLEDSAVYLCASSLPIAGAGVGGYTFGSGTRLTVV.

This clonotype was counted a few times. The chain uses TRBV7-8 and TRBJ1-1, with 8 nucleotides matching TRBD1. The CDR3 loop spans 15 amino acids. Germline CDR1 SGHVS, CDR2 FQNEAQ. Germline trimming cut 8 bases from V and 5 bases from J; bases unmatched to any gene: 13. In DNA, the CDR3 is TGTGCCAGCCAAATGCGTGGACAGGGAATAACTGAAGCTTTCTTT. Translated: CASQMRGQGITEAFF.

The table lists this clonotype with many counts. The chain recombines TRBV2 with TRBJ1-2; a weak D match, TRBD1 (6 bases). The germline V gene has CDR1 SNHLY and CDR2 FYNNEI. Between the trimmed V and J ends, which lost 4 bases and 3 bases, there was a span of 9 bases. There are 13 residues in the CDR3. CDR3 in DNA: TGTGCCAGCAGTGGGACAGCAGACTATGGCTACACCTTC. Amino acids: CASSGTADYGYTF.

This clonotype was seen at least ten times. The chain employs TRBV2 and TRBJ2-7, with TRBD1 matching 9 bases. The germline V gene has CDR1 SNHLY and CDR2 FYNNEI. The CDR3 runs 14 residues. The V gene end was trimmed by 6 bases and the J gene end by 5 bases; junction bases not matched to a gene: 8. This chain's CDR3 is CASSRWDREHEQYF. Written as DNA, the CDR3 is TGTGCCAGCAGCCGGTGGGACAGGGAACACGAGCAGTACTTC.